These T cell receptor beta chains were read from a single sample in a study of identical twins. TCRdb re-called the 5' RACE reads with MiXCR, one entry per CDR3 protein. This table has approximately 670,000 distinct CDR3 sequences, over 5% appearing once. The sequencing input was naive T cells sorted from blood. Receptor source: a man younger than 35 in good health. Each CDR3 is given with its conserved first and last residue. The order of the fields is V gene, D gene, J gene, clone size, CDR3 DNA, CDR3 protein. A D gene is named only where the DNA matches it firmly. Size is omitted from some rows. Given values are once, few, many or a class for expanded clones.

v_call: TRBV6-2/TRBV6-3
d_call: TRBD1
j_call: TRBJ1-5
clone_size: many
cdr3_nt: TGTGCCAGCAGTCCTAATCCCGGGGACAGGGGGGCGCAGGCCCTCAATCAGCCCCAGCATTTT
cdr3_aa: CASSPNPGDRGAQALNQPQHF

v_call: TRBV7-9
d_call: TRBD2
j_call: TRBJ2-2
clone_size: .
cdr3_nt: TGTGCCAGCAGCGCCCCGGGGGGGCTACATAACACCGGGGAGCTGTTTTTT
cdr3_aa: CASSAPGGLHNTGELFF

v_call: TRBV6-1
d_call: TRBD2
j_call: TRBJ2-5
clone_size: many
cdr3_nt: TGTGCCAGCAGCTCAAGCGGGACGGAAGAGACCCAGTACTTC
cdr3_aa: CASSSSGTEETQYF

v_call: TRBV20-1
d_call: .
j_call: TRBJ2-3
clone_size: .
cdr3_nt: TGCAGTGCTAGTGGTGTTGGGAGCCCGCAGTATTTT
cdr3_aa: CSASGVGSPQYF

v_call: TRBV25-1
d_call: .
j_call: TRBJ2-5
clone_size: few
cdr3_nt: TGTGCCAGCAGTTGGCTGGGGCAAGAGACCCAGTACTTC
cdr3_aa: CASSWLGQETQYF

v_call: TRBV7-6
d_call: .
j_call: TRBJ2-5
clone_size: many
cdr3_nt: TGTGCCAGCAGCTTAGAGGCTAGGAACCAAGAGACCCAGTACTTC
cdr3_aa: CASSLEARNQETQYF

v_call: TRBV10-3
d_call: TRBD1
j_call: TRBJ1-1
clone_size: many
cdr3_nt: TGTGCCATCAGTGAGGGAGATACCGGGACAGGCAACACTGAAGCTTTCTTT
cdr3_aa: CAISEGDTGTGNTEAFF

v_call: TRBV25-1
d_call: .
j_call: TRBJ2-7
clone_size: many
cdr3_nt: TGTGCCAGCAGTGCCCGACAGTTCTACGAGCAGTACTTC
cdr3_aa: CASSARQFYEQYF

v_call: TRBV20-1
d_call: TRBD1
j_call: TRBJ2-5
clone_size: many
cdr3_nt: TGCAGTGCTAACGGGGGTCCGGGACAGGGGATGGAGACCCAGTACTTC
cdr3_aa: CSANGGPGQGMETQYF

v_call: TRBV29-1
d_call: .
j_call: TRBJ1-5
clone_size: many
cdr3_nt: TGCAGCGTCACAACAGGCAGCAATCAGCCCCAGCATTTT
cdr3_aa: CSVTTGSNQPQHF

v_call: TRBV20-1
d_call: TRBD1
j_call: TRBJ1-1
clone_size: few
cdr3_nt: TGCAGTGCTAGTGGGACAGAGAACACTGAAGCTTTCTTT
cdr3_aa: CSASGTENTEAFF

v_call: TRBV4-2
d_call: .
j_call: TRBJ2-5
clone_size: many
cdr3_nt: TGTGCCAGCAGCCAAGAGTCGGGAGAGGAGACCCAGTACTTC
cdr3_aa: CASSQESGEETQYF

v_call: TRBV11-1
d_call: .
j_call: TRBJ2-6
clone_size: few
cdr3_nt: TGTGCCAGCAGCTTAGCGACAGCTCTCCTAAGCTCTGGGGCCAACGTCCTGACTTTC
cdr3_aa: CASSLATALLSSGANVLTF

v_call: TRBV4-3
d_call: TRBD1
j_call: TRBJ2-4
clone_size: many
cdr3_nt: TGCGCCAGCAGCCTAATTCAGGGGGCCGGCAAAAACATTCAGTACTTC
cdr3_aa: CASSLIQGAGKNIQYF

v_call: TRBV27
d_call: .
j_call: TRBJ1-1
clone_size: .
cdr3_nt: TGTGCCAGCAGCTTACCGGGAGACGCTGAAGCTTTCTTT
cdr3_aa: CASSLPGDAEAFF

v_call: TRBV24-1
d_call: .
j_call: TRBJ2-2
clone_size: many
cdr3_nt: TGTGCCACCAGTGATTCGCCGGGACGGAACACCGGGGAGCTGTTTTTT
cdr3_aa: CATSDSPGRNTGELFF

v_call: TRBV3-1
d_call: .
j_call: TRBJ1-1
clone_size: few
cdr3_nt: TGTGCCAGCAGCCCACGGGAAAACGTTGAAGCTTTCTTT
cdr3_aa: CASSPRENVEAFF

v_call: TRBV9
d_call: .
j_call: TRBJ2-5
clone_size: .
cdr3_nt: TGTGCCAGCAGCGTAGGACACAGCCGGGAGACCCAGTACTTC
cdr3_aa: CASSVGHSRETQYF